The source of this TCR beta chain is a study of blood T cell repertoires in COVID-19. This table comes from immunoSEQ multiplex PCR, and its TCRdb copy is limited to in-frame clones, with some not included. Among fewer than 450,000 clones listed, 90% were seen once. Germline V gene lookup returns CDR1 MGHRA and CDR2 YSYEKL. This CDR3 is 15 amino acids long. Trimming took off 1 base at V and 5 bases at J, with 14 bases between the two ends. Sequencing was done on a sample of PBMCs or T cells enriched from blood (not recorded which). This clonotype was sampled from a young man who had recovered from COVID-19. V is TRBV4-1 and J is TRBJ1-2, with D hard to call. In DNA, the CDR3 is TGCGCCAGCAGCCAAGGTAGCTCCCGTACGTATGGCTACACCTTC. This encodes CASSQGSSRTYGYTF.